The rows below give T cell receptor beta chains drawn from one sample of a study of CD8+ T cells in alopecia areata. Data came from immunoSEQ multiplex PCR; TCRdb stores just in-frame clones and leaves some out. The sample has 85,000 to 110,000 clones, just over 85% seen once. The sequencing used CD8+ T cells sorted from blood, collected between weeks 30 and 35, from a patient treated with tofacitinib. The receptor source for this set is a human donor with alopecia areata. Both conserved end residues are part of each CDR3. The D gene is left open where the match is weak. The listing skips clone size in some rows; elsewhere it reads once, few, many or a size class.

abundance	v_gene	d_gene	j_gene	CDR3aa	CDR3nt
once	TRBV29-1	-	TRBJ2-7	CSVGKENSYEQYF	TGCAGCGTTGGGAAAGAGAACTCCTACGAGCAGTACTTC
-	TRBV18	-	TRBJ2-1	CASSPPLDSFYNEQFF	TGTGCCAGCTCACCACCGCTGGACAGCTTTTACAATGAGCAGTTCTTC
-	TRBV10-3	-	TRBJ1-3	CAISESQKLHFSGNTIYF	TGTGCCATCAGTGAGTCACAGAAACTTCACTTCTCTGGAAACACCATATATTTT
once	TRBV5-4	TRBD1	TRBJ2-2	CASSHGDRGTGELFF	TGTGCCAGCAGCCATGGGGACAGGGGAACCGGGGAGCTGTTTTTT
few	TRBV29-1	-	TRBJ2-1	CSASSTGYNEQFF	TGCAGCGCTAGCTCGACTGGATACAATGAGCAGTTCTTC
once	TRBV14	-	TRBJ2-7	CASSQVRGHEQYF	TGTGCCAGCAGCCAAGTCAGGGGCCACGAGCAGTACTTC
-	TRBV2	-	TRBJ2-7	CASSVSYEQYF	TGTGCCAGCAGTGTGAGTTACGAGCAGTACTTC
-	TRBV4-2	TRBD2	TRBJ2-1	CASSKDGTSGRFYNEQFF	TGTGCCAGCAGCAAAGACGGGACTAGCGGGAGATTCTACAATGAGCAGTTCTTC
-	TRBV6-5	TRBD1	TRBJ2-1	CASSFLGGHEQFF	TGTGCCAGCAGTTTTTTAGGGGGCCATGAGCAGTTCTTC
-	TRBV29-1	-	TRBJ1-1	CSVEDGLNTEAFF	TGCAGCGTTGAGGACGGCTTGAACACTGAAGCTTTCTTT
-	TRBV6-1	-	TRBJ2-7	CASSGPESSYEQYF	TGTGCCAGCAGTGGCCCGGAGAGCTCCTACGAGCAGTACTTC
-	TRBV2	-	TRBJ1-2	CASSEAGKGYGYTF	TGTGCCAGCAGTGAAGCAGGGAAGGGCTATGGCTACACCTTC
once	TRBV5-4	TRBD1	TRBJ1-1	CASTPAGQGYTEAFF	TGTGCCAGCACGCCTGCGGGACAGGGATACACTGAAGCTTTCTTT
-	TRBV13	-	TRBJ2-7	CASSSSSYEQYF	TGTGCCAGCAGCTCGAGCTCCTACGAGCAGTACTTC
-	TRBV27	TRBD2	TRBJ2-1	CASNDGIAGTGSYNEQFF	TGTGCCAGCAACGATGGAATAGCGGGAACGGGCTCCTACAATGAGCAGTTCTTC
-	TRBV7-6	-	TRBJ2-3	CASSLVGPGADTQYF	TGTGCCAGCAGCTTAGTAGGCCCTGGTGCAGATACGCAGTATTTT
-	TRBV7-2	TRBD1	TRBJ2-5	CASSLTGGEETQYF	TGTGCCAGCAGCCTGACAGGGGGCGAAGAGACCCAGTACTTC
-	TRBV11-2	-	TRBJ1-2	CASSLGAANYGYTF	TGTGCCAGCAGCTTAGGGGCAGCTAACTATGGCTACACCTTC
-	TRBV12-5	-	TRBJ2-7	CASALQGRVCEQYF	TGTGCTAGTGCCCTACAGGGACGGGTTTGCGAGCAGTACTTC
once	TRBV7-9	-	TRBJ1-1	CASRLGGGNTEAFF	TGTGCCAGCAGATTAGGTGGCGGGAACACTGAAGCTTTCTTT
-	TRBV29-1	-	TRBJ2-7	CSVDRGYEQYF	TGCAGCGTTGATCGCGGGTACGAGCAGTACTTC
-	TRBV5-6	TRBD2	TRBJ2-7	CASSPRWREGPGYEQYF	TGTGCCAGCAGCCCCCGGTGGCGGGAGGGCCCTGGGTACGAGCAGTACTTC